This T cell receptor (beta chain) was retrieved from a study of Ad26.COV2.S vaccination and SARS-CoV-2 variants. Turning to the study itself: Administration of Ad26.COV2.S was intramuscular, either once or twice 56 days apart.

Germline-derived CDR1 and CDR2 are LGHDT and YNNKEL (reference sequence). This CDR3 has 15 residues. Trimming removed 0 bases at V and 1 base at J, with 9 bases between. Broader study findings: Reported findings describe substantial breadth in spike-specific CD8+ and CD4+ T cell responses following vaccination. The TCR-based breadth and depth measures might underestimate overall T cell responses.

TCRdb's copy holds only in-frame clones and misses some; the assay was immunoSEQ multiplex PCR. The sample lists roughly 680,000 clones, approximately 88% occurring once. This clone was seen a handful of times. Its antigen remains unidentified. Treatment meaning: roughly 19 received Ad26.COV2.S at low or high dose, single or two shots; several received placebo; per-sample allocation not given. Collection of the samples took place on day 63 after the first injection of vaccine or placebo. The sequence derives from a person aged 18-65 years who received the Ad26.COV2.S COVID-19 vaccine or a placebo. The specimen comprised peripheral blood, sampled in a trial of Ad26.COV2.S vaccine versus placebo. The chain joins TRBV3-1 (or the pseudogene TRBV3-2) to TRBJ1-1; no firm D call. The CDR3 reads CASSQEGKGNTEAFF. The CDR3 DNA reads as TGTGCCAGCAGCCAAGAGGGCAAGGGGAACACTGAAGCTTTCTTT.